The entry that follows covers one T cell receptor (beta chain) sequence. This specimen comes from a study of somatic mutations in cytotoxic T cells in rheumatoid arthritis. V was clipped by 11 bases and J by 1 base, with 12 bases between them. The CDR3 spans 14 residues. Germline CDR1 and CDR2: LNHDA and SQIVND (reference sequence). Clones were read by immunoSEQ multiplex PCR, and TCRdb kept only the in-frame ones, dropping some. The sample lists fewer than 8,500 clones, roughly 75% occurring once. The specimen was CD8+ T cells sorted from blood. The chain couples TRBV19 to TRBJ1-6; no clear D gene. The sequence was collected from an adult with rheumatoid arthritis. The CDR3 is CARTWESYNSPLHF. CDR3 nucleotide sequence: TGTGCCCGGACGTGGGAGTCCTATAATTCACCCCTCCACTTT.